This T cell receptor (beta chain) was recorded in a study of tumor T cells in aggressive B-cell lymphoma. The protocol was immunoSEQ multiplex PCR, while the TCRdb copy is restricted to in-frame clones and leaves out a portion. The table includes about 3,200 clones, around 86% detected once. Sequencing was carried out using tumor tissue. The receptor's source is an adult with diffuse large B cell lymphoma.

The CDR3 is CASSYSLPEYEQYF. The CDR3 DNA reads as TGTGCCAGCAGCTATAGCCTCCCTGAGTACGAGCAGTACTTC. The rearrangement joins TRBV14 to TRBJ2-5; D is undetermined. The end of the DNA is better explained by TRBJ2-7, so the J call may be wrong. From germline, CDR1 is SGHDN and CDR2 FVKESK. The CDR3 has 14 amino acids.